A selection of T cell receptor beta chains follows, all from one sample in a study of somatic mutations in cytotoxic T cells in rheumatoid arthritis. Measured with immunoSEQ multiplex PCR; TCRdb has only the in-frame clones, and not every one. The sample holds roughly 10,000 clones; roughly 80% are singletons and the top ten take more than 6.5%. The sample taken for sequencing was CD8+ T cells sorted from blood. All receptors come from an adult with rheumatoid arthritis. Each CDR3 is given with its conserved first and last residue. The order of the fields is CDR3 length, J gene, V gene, clone size, D gene, CDR3 DNA, CDR3 protein. A D gene is named only where the DNA matches it firmly. For some rows the clone size is stated as once, few or many, or as a class when expanded; others skip it.

>17|TRBJ1-2|TRBV25-1|NA|TRBD1
TGTGCCAGCAGTGGGCTCGGGACAGCTTTAGCTAACTATGGCTACACCTTC
CASSGLGTALANYGYTF
>15|TRBJ2-2|TRBV6-5|NA|NA
TGTGCCAGCAGTTACGGGACTCCAAACACCGGGGAGCTGTTTTTT
CASSYGTPNTGELFF
>12|TRBJ1-2|TRBV6-6|NA|NA
TGTGCCAGCAGTTTAGCTAACTATGGCTACACCTTC
CASSLANYGYTF
>13|TRBJ1-2|TRBV19|NA|NA
TGTGCCAGTAGTTGGGGATTTACCTATGGCTACACCTTC
CASSWGFTYGYTF
>14|TRBJ2-5|TRBV9|NA|TRBD2
TGTGCCAGCAGCGGGACTAGGGCCCAAGAGACCCAGTACTTC
CASSGTRAQETQYF
>16|TRBJ1-1|TRBV4-1|NA|NA
TGCGCCAGCAGCCAAGATCCCCCGGACCTGAACACTGAAGCTTTCTTT
CASSQDPPDLNTEAFF
>16|TRBJ1-1|TRBV5-6|NA|NA
TGTGCCAGCAGCTCTACTACCCAGACGGGGAACACTGAAGCTTTCTTT
CASSSTTQTGNTEAFF
>16|TRBJ1-2|TRBV9|NA|TRBD1
TGTGCCAGCAGCGGTAGGGGAGCAGGGGGCGCCTATGGCTACACCTTC
CASSGRGAGGAYGYTF
>18|TRBJ2-1|TRBV28|NA|TRBD2
TGTGCCAGCAGTTCAGGACTAGCGGGAGAATACTCCTACAATGAGCAGTTCTTC
CASSSGLAGEYSYNEQFF
>14|TRBJ2-1|TRBV7-3|NA|NA
TGTGCCAGCAGCTCCACCGGTTGGGACAATGAGCAGTTCTTC
CASSSTGWDNEQFF
>11|TRBJ2-7|TRBV20-1|NA|NA
TGCAGTGCTAGTAAGCTAGCTGAGCAGTACTTC
CSASKLAEQYF
>13|TRBJ2-5|TRBV4-1|NA|NA
TGCGCCAGCAGCCAAGCGCCCAGTGTGTCCCAGTACTTC
CASSQAPSVSQYF
>14|TRBJ2-7|TRBV27|NA|NA
TGTGCCAGCAGTTTCAACACGGAGGCCTACGAGCAGTACTTC
CASSFNTEAYEQYF
>13|TRBJ1-1|TRBV7-9|few|NA
TGTGCCAGCGCAGGGAAGGAGGGCACTGAAGCTTTCTTT
CASAGKEGTEAFF
>16|TRBJ1-1|TRBV21-1|NA|NA
NA
CASSKVGQGAGTEAFF
>16|TRBJ2-3|TRBV27|once|NA
TGTGCCAGCAGTTTATCCGGGACACCTTTCACAGATACGCAGTATTTT
CASSLSGTPFTDTQYF
>15|TRBJ2-2|TRBV6-6|NA|TRBD1
TGTGCCAGCAGTTCGGGACAGGGTAACGGCGGGGAGCTGTTTTTT
CASSSGQGNGGELFF
>16|TRBJ2-1|TRBV5-4|NA|NA
TGTGCCAGCAGCTTGGACGGGATAGACTCCTACAATGAGCAGTTCTTC
CASSLDGIDSYNEQFF
>15|TRBJ2-3|TRBV4-2|NA|NA
TGTGCCAGCAGAAAGACTACCTTTATTACAGATACGCAGTATTTT
CASRKTTFITDTQYF
>14|TRBJ1-1|TRBV7-9|NA|NA
TGTGCCAGCAGCTTGGACTCCTCGGCGCGTGAAGCTTTCTTT
CASSLDSSAREAFF
>14|TRBJ1-1|TRBV27|NA|TRBD1
TGTGCCAGCACCCAGACAGGGGGGAACACTGAAGCTTTCTTT
CASTQTGGNTEAFF
>13|TRBJ1-1|TRBV2|NA|TRBD1
TGTGCCAGCAGGGGCCCGGGACAGGGGAAAGCTTTCTTT
CASRGPGQGKAFF
>12|TRBJ1-1|TRBV2|NA|NA
TGTGCCAGCAGTGTGGGGGGTGCTGAAGCTTTCTTT
CASSVGGAEAFF
>13|TRBJ2-3|TRBV15|once|NA
TGTGCCACCAGCCGGCCGCCCGCCAATACGCAGTATTTT
CATSRPPANTQYF
>15|TRBJ2-5|TRBV2|NA|NA
TGTGCCAGCTACCGCGCGGGGCAGACGCAAGAGACCCAGTACTTC
CASYRAGQTQETQYF
>10|TRBJ1-2|TRBV29-1|few|NA
TGCAGCGTTCCCCAGGATGGCTACACCTTC
CSVPQDGYTF
>14|TRBJ1-6|TRBV4-2|NA|NA
TGTGCCAGCAGCCAAGACCAAGGTAATTCACCCCTCCACTTT
CASSQDQGNSPLHF
>17|TRBJ2-2|TRBV9|once|TRBD1
TGTGCCAGCAGCCAACCCCGGGACAGGGTAAACACCGGGGAGCTGTTTTTT
CASSQPRDRVNTGELFF
>16|TRBJ2-1|TRBV11-1|once|NA
TGTGCCAGCAGCTCCACGTCAGGGATTTCCTACAATGAGCAGTTCTTC
CASSSTSGISYNEQFF
>15|TRBJ1-2|TRBV12-1|NA|NA
TGTGCCAGCAGCTTTATCTTCAGAAAGGGGTATGGCTACACCTTC
CASSFIFRKGYGYTF
>17|TRBJ2-3|TRBV5-1|NA|NA
TGCGCCAGCAGCTTAGGATTCCGGGGGCCTAGCACAGATACGCAGTATTTT
CASSLGFRGPSTDTQYF
>11|TRBJ2-1|TRBV20-1|NA|TRBD2
TGCAGTGCTAGTGGGCTAGCGGGGAAGTTCTTC
CSASGLAGKFF
>11|TRBJ2-2|TRBV6-5|NA|NA
TGTGCCAGCAGATACACCGGGGAGCTGTTTTTT
CASRYTGELFF
>15|TRBJ2-1|TRBV9|few|TRBD2
TGTGCCAGCAGCGCCACTAGCGGGGGGGTCAATGAGCAGTTCTTC
CASSATSGGVNEQFF
>13|TRBJ1-2|TRBV2|NA|NA
TGTGCCAGCAGTGATATAAGGGACTATGGCTACACCTTC
CASSDIRDYGYTF
>14|TRBJ2-7|TRBV6-1|NA|NA
TGTGCCAGCAGTGACTTCCGGGGCTCCTACGAGCAGTACTTC
CASSDFRGSYEQYF
>12|TRBJ1-2|TRBV6-5|NA|NA
TGTGCCAGCAGCCCAGGCCCGTATGGCTACACCTTC
CASSPGPYGYTF
>16|TRBJ2-3|TRBV9|few|NA
TGTGCCAGCAGCGGTGGAGGGCCGTTTGACGCAGATACGCAGTATTTT
CASSGGGPFDADTQYF
>13|TRBJ1-2|TRBV6-1|NA|TRBD1
TGTGCCAGCGCCCACAGGGGAAACTATGGCTACACCTTC
CASAHRGNYGYTF
>15|TRBJ2-3|TRBV6-4|NA|NA
TGTGCCAGCAGTGATGGGGTGAGCGACACAGATACGCAGTATTTT
CASSDGVSDTDTQYF
>13|TRBJ2-7|TRBV28|NA|NA
TGTGCCAGCAGTTCCAATGGAGGTGGCGAGCAGTACTTC
CASSSNGGGEQYF
>16|TRBJ2-3|TRBV5-1|NA|NA
TGCGCCAGCAGCTTGGTGGGGGGCGAGTATCCAGATACGCAGTATTTT
CASSLVGGEYPDTQYF
>15|TRBJ2-1|TRBV28|once|NA
TGTGCCAGCAGAAAGGGGGTAAGCTCCTACAATGAGCAGTTCTTC
CASRKGVSSYNEQFF
>17|TRBJ1-5|TRBV14|NA|NA
TGTGCCAGCAGCCAAGATCGGCCGGGATCGAGCAATCAGCCCCAGCATTTT
CASSQDRPGSSNQPQHF
>14|TRBJ2-1|TRBV7-8|NA|TRBD2
TGTGCCAGCAGCCCGTGGACTAGCGCCAATGAGCAGTTCTTC
CASSPWTSANEQFF
>13|TRBJ1-1|TRBV28|few|NA
TGTGCCAGCAGTTTAGACGGTTACACTGAAGCTTTCTTT
CASSLDGYTEAFF
>14|TRBJ2-3|TRBV30|NA|NA
TGTGCCTGGAGTGTGTTCAGGGGGGCAGATACGCAGTATTTT
CAWSVFRGADTQYF
>13|TRBJ1-1|TRBV7-3|few|NA
TGTGCCAGCAGCCCAAACTCCTACACTGAAGCTTTCTTT
CASSPNSYTEAFF
>13|TRBJ2-1|TRBV5-1|NA|NA
TGCGCCAGCAGCTATACTAGGAACAATGAGCAGTTCTTC
CASSYTRNNEQFF
>15|TRBJ2-7|TRBV15|few|NA
TGTGCCACCAGCACCACGGACAGTTATCACTACGAGCAGTACTTC
CATSTTDSYHYEQYF
>19|TRBJ2-7|TRBV7-9|NA|NA
TGTGCCAGCAGCTTAGCCCCCTGGAGGGAAACAGGGGACTCCTACGAGCAGTACTTC
CASSLAPWRETGDSYEQYF
>15|TRBJ2-4|TRBV21-1|NA|NA
TGTGCCAGCAGCGTCCGGGGCGTTACCAAAAACATTCAGTACTTC
CASSVRGVTKNIQYF
>12|TRBJ1-2|TRBV7-9|NA|NA
TGTGCCAGCAGGTCCGGGGGCTCTGGCTACACCTTC
CASRSGGSGYTF
>13|TRBJ1-2|TRBV4-1|NA|NA
TGCGCCAGCAGCCTCGGACTTAACTATGGCTACACCTTC
CASSLGLNYGYTF
>15|TRBJ2-3|TRBV5-1|NA|TRBD1
TGCGCCAGCAGCTCCCGACAGGGGGTCACAGATACGCAGTATTTT
CASSSRQGVTDTQYF
>13|TRBJ2-5|TRBV27|NA|NA
TGTGCCAGCAGTTTATCAGGTTCTGGGACCCAGTACTTC
CASSLSGSGTQYF
>14|TRBJ2-1|TRBV29-1|few|NA
TGCAGCGTTGATCTGGGGAGCTCCTACAATGAGCAGTTCTTC
CSVDLGSSYNEQFF
>15|TRBJ2-5|TRBV4-1|NA|NA
TGCGCCAGCAGCCAAGGTGGGACTTTCCAAGAGACCCAGTACTTC
CASSQGGTFQETQYF
>16|TRBJ2-1|TRBV7-9|NA|NA
TGTGCCAGCAGCTTAGCGACCTTACATTCCTACAATGAGCAGTTCTTC
CASSLATLHSYNEQFF
>14|TRBJ2-7|TRBV27|NA|NA
TGTGCCAGCGGACCGGGGGGCGAGTCCTACGAGCAGTACTTC
CASGPGGESYEQYF